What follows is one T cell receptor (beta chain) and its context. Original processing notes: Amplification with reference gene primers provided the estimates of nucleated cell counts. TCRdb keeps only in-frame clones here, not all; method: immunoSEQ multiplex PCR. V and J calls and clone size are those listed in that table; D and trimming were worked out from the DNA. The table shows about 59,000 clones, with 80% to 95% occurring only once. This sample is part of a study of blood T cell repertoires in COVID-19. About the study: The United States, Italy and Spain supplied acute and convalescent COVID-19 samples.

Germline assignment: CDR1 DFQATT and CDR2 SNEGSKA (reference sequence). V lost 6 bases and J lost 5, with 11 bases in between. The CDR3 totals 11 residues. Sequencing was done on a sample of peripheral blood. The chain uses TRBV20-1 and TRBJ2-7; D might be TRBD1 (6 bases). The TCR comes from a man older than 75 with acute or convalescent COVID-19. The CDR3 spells CSAGTTHEQYF. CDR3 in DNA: TGCAGTGCGGGGACAACCCACGAGCAGTACTTC.